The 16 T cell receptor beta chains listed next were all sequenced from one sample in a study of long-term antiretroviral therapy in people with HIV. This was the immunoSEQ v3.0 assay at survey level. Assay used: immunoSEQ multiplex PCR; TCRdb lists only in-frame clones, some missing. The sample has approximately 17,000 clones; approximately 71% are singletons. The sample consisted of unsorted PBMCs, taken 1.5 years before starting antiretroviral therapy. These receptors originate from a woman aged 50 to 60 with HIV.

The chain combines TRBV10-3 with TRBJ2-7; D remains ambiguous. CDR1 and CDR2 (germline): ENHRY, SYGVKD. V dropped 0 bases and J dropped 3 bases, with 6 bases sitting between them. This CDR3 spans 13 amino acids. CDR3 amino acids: CAISESSSYEQYV. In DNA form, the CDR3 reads TGTGCCATCAGTGAGTCCTCTAGCTACGAGCAGTACGTC.

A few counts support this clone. The CDR3: CASSPPNPQPQHF. CDR3 nucleotides: TGTGCCAGCAGCCCACCGAACCCTCAGCCCCAGCATTTT. V and J are TRBV6-5 and TRBJ1-5, with D unresolved. The CDR3 covers 13 residues. Trimming shortened V by 6 bases and J by 6 bases, and 12 bases separated the two germline ends. CDR1 and CDR2 from the germline V gene are MNHEY and SVGAGI.

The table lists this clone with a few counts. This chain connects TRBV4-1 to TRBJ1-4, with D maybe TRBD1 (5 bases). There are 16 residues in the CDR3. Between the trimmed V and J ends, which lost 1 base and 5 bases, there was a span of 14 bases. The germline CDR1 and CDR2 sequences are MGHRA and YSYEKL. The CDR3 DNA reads TGCGCCAGCAGCCAAGTGTGGGCAGGGACGAATGAAAAACTGTTTTTT. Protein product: CASSQVWAGTNEKLFF.

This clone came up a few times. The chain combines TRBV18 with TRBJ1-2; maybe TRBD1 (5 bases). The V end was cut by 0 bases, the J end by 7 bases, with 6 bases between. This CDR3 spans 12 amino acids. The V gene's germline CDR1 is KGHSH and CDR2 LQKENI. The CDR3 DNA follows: TGTGCCAGCTCACCACCAGGGGTTGGCTACACCTTC. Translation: CASSPPGVGYTF.

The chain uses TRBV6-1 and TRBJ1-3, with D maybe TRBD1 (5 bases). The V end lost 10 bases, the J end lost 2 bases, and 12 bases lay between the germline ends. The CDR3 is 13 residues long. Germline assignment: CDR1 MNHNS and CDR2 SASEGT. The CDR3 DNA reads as TGTGCCACGGGGGAGGTCGCTGGAAACACCATATATTTT. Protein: CATGEVAGNTIYF.

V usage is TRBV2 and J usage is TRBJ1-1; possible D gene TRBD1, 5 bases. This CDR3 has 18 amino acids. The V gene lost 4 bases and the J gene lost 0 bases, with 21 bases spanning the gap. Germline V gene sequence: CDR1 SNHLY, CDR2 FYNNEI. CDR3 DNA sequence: TGTGCCAGCAGTGTTGGACATTTGCTCCCCGCTATGAACACTGAAGCTTTCTTT. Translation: CASSVGHLLPAMNTEAFF.

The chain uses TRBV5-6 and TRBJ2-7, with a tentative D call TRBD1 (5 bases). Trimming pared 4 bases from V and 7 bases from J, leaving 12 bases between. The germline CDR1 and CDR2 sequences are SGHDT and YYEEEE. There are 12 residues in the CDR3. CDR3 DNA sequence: TGTGCCAGCAGCCAGAACAGGATGGAGCAGTACGTC. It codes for CASSQNRMEQYV.

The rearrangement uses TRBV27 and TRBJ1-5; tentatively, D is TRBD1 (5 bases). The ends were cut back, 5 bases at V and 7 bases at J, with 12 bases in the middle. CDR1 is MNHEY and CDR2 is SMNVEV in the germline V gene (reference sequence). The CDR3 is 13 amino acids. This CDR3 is CASSLQAFQPQHF. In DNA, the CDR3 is TGTGCCAGCAGTCTACAGGCCTTCCAGCCCCAGCATTTT.

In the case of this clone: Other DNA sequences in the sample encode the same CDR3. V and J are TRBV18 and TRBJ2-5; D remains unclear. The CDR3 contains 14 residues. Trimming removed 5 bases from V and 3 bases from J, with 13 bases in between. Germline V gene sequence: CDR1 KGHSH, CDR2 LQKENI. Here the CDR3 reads CASSFRNGEETQYF. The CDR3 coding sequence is TGTGCCAGCTCATTCCGTAACGGTGAAGAGACCCAGTACTTC. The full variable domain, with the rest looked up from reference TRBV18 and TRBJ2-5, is NAGVMQNPRHLVRRRGQEARLRCSPMKGHSHVYWYRQLPEEGLKFMVYLQKENIIDESGMPKERFSAEFPKEGPSILRIQQVVRGDSAAYFCASSFRNGEETQYFGPGTRLLVL.

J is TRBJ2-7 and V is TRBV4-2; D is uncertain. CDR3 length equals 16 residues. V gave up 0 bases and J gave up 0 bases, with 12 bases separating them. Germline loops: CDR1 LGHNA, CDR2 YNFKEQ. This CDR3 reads CASSQDPISSSYEQYF. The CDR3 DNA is TGTGCCAGCAGCCAAGATCCTATTTCGAGCTCCTACGAGCAGTACTTC.

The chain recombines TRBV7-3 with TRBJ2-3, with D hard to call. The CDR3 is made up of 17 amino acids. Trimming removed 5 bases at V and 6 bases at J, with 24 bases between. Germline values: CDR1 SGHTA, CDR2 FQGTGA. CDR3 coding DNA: TGTGCCAGCAGCCAATACCCCTCCCTAACACGGCCGGATACGCAGTATTTT. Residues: CASSQYPSLTRPDTQYF.

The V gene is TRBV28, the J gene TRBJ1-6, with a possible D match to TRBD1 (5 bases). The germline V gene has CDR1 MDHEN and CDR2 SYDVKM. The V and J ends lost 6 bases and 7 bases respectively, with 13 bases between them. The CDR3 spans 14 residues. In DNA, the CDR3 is TGTGCCAGCAGAGAGACCAGGGACAATTCACCCCTCCACTTT. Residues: CASRETRDNSPLHF.

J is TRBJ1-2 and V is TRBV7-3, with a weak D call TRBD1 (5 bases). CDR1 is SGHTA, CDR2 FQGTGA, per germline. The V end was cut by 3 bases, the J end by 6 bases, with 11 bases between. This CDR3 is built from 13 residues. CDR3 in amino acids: CASSFQGIDGYTF. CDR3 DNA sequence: TGTGCCAGCAGCTTTCAGGGAATCGATGGCTACACCTTC.

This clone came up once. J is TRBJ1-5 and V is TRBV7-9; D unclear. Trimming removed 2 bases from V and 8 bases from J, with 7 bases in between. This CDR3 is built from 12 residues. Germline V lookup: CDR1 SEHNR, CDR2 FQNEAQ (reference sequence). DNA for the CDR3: TGTGCCAGCAGCTTATCGGGTGAGCCCCAGCATTTT. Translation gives CASSLSGEPQHF.

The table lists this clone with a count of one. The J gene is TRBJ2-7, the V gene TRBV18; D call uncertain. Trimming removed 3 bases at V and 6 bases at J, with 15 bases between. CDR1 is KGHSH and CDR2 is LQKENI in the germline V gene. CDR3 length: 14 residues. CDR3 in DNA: TGTGCCAGCTCACCGAATAGTAGCCCCGGCGAGCAGTACGTC. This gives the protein CASSPNSSPGEQYV.

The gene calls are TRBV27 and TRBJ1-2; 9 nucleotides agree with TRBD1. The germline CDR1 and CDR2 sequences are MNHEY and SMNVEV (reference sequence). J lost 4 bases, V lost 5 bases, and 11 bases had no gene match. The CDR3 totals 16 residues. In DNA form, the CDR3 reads TGTGCCAGCAGTCCAATACCGGGGACAGGGCCCTATGGCTACACCTTC. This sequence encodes CASSPIPGTGPYGYTF.